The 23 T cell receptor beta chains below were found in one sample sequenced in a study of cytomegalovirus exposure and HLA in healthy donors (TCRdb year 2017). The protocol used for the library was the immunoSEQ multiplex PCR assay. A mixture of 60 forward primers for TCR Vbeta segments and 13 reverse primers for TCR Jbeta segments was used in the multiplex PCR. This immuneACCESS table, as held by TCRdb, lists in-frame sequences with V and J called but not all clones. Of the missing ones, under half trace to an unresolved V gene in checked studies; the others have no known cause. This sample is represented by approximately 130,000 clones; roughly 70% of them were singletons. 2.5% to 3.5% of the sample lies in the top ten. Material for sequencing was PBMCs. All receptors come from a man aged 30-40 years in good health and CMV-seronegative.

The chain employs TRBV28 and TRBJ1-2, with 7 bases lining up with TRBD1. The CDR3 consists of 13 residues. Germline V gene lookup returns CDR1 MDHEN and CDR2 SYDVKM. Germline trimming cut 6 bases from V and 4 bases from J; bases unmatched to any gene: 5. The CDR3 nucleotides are TGTGCCAGCAGCCCAGGGGGATTCTATGGCTACACCTTC. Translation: CASSPGGFYGYTF.

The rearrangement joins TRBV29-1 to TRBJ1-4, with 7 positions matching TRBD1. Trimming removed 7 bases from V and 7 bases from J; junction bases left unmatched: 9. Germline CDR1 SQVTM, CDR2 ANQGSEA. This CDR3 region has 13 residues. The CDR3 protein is CSGQTGQAEKLFF. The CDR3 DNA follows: TGCAGCGGACAGACAGGACAGGCTGAAAAACTGTTTTTT.

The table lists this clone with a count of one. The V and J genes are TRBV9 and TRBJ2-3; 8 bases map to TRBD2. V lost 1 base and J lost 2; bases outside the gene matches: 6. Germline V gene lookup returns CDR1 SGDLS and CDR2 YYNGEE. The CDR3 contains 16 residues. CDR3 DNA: TGTGCCAGCAGCGTATTAGGCGGGGGGCCCACAGATACGCAGTATTTT. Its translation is CASSVLGGGPTDTQYF.

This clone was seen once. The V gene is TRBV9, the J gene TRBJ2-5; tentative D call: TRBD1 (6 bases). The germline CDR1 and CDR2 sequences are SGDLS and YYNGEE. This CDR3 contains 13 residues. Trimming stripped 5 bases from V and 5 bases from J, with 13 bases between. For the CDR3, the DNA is TGTGCCAGCAGTCTGGACAGTGGCGAGACCCAGTACTTC. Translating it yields CASSLDSGETQYF.

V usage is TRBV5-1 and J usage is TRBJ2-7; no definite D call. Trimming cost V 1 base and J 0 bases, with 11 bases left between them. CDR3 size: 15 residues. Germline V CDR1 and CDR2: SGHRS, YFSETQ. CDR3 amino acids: CASSLTQQSSYEQYF. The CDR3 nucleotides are TGCGCCAGCAGCTTGACACAGCAAAGCTCCTACGAGCAGTACTTC.

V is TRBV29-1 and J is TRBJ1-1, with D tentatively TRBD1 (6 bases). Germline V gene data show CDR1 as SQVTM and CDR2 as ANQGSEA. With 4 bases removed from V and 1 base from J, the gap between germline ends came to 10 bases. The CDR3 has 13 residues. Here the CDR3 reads CSVVGGANTEAFF. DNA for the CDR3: TGCAGCGTTGTAGGGGGGGCGAACACTGAAGCTTTCTTT.

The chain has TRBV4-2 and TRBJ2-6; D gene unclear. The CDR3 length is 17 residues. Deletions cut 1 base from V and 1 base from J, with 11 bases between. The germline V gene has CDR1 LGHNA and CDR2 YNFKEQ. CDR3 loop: CASSQGLLRSGANVLTF. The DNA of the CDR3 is TGTGCCAGCAGCCAAGGTCTACTTCGGTCTGGGGCCAACGTCCTGACTTTC.

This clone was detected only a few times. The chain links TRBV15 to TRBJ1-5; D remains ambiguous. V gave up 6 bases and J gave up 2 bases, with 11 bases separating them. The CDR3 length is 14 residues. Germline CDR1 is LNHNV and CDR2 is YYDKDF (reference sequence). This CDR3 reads CATSFFQGNQPQHF. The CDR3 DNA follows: TGTGCCACCAGTTTTTTTCAGGGCAATCAGCCCCAGCATTTT.

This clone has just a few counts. The DNA of the CDR3 is TGTGCCAGCAGCCCGTTGAGGGTAGATACGCAGTATTTT. This codes for CASSPLRVDTQYF. The chain couples TRBV6-5 to TRBJ2-3, with D perhaps TRBD2 (5 bases). The V end lost 6 bases, the J end lost 5 bases, and 12 bases lay between the germline ends. In germline, CDR1 is MNHEY, CDR2 SVGAGI. There are 13 residues in the CDR3.

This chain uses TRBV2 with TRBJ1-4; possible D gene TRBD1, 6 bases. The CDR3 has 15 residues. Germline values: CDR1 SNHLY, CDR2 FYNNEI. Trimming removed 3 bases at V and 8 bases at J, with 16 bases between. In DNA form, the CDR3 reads TGTGCCAGCAGTGAGGGGGGGCTTGGACGAGAAAAACTGTTTTTT. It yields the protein CASSEGGLGREKLFF.

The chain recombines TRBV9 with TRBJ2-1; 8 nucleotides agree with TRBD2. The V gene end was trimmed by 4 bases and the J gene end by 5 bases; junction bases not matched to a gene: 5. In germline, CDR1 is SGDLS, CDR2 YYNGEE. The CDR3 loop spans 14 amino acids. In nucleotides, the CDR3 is TGTGCCAGCAGCCCCGGACTAGCCCACAATGAGCAGTTCTTC. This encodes CASSPGLAHNEQFF. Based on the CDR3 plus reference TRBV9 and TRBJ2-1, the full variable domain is DSGVTQTPKHLITATGQRVTLRCSPRSGDLSVYWYQQSLDQGLQFLIQYYNGEERAKGNILERFSAQQFPDLHSELNLSSLELGDSALYFCASSPGLAHNEQFFGPGTRLTVL.

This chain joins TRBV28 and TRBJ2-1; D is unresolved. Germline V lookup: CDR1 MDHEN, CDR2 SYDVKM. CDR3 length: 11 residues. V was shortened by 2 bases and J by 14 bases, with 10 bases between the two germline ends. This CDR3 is CASSLTIHKFF. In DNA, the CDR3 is TGTGCCAGCAGTTTAACAATACACAAGTTCTTC.

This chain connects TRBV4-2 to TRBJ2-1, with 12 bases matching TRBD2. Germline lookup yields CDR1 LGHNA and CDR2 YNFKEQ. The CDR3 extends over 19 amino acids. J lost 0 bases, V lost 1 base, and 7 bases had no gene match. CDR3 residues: CASSQGRLAGGSSYNEQFF. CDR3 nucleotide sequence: TGTGCCAGCAGCCAAGGAAGGCTAGCGGGGGGGAGCTCCTACAATGAGCAGTTCTTC.

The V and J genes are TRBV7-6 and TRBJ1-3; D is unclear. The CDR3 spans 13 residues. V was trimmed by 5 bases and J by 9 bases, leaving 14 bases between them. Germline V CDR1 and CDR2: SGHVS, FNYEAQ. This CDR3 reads CASSSTPEGTIYF. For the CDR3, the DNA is TGTGCCAGCAGCAGTACCCCGGAGGGCACCATATATTTT.

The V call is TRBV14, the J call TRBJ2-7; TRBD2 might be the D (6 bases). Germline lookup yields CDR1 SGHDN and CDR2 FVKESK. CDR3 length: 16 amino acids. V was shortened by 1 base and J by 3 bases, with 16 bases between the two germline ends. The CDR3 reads CASSQGRGAGYYEQYF. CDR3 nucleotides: TGTGCCAGCAGCCAAGGGCGGGGAGCGGGCTACTACGAGCAGTACTTC.

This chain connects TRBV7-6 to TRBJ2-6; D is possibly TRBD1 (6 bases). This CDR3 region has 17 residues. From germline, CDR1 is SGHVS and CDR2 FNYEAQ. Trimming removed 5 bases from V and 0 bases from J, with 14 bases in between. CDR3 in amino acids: CASSPQGARSGANVLTF. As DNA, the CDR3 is TGTGCCAGCAGCCCACAGGGTGCGCGCTCTGGGGCCAACGTCCTGACTTTC.

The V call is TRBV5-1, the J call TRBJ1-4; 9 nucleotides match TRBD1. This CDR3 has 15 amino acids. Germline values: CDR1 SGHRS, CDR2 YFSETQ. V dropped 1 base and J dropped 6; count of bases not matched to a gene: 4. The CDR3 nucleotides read TGCGCCAGCAGCTTGTTCGGACAGGGGTATGAAAAACTGTTTTTT. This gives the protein CASSLFGQGYEKLFF.

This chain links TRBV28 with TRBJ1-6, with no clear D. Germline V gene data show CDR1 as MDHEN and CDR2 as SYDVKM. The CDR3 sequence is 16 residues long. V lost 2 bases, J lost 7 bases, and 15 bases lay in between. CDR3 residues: CASSLTVDLQNSPLHF. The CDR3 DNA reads TGTGCCAGCAGTTTAACAGTTGATCTTCAAAATTCACCCCTCCACTTT.

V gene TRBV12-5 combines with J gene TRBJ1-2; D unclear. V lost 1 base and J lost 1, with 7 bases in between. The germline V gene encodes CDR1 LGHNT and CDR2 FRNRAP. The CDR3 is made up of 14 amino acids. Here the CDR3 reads CASGLGGHNYGYTF. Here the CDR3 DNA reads TGTGCTAGTGGTTTGGGAGGGCATAACTATGGCTACACCTTC. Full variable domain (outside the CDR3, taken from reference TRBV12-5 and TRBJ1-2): DARVTQTPRHKVTEMGQEVTMRCQPILGHNTVFWYRQTMMQGLELLAYFRNRAPLDDSGMPKDRFSAEMPDATLATLKIQPSEPRDSAVYFCASGLGGHNYGYTFGSGTRLTVV.

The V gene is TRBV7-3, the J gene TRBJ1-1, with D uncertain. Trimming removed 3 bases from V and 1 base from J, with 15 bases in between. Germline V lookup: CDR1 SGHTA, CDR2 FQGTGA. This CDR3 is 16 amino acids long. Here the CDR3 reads CASSLSHWEGNTEAFF. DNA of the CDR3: TGTGCCAGCAGCTTGTCACACTGGGAGGGGAACACTGAAGCTTTCTTT.

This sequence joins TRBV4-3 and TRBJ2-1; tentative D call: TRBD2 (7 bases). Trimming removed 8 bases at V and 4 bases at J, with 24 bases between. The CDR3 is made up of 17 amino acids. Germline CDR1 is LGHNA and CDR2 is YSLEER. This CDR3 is CASSPYVGGGPYNEQFF. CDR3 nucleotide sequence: TGCGCCAGCTCCCCTTATGTGGGAGGGGGTCCGTACAATGAGCAGTTCTTC.

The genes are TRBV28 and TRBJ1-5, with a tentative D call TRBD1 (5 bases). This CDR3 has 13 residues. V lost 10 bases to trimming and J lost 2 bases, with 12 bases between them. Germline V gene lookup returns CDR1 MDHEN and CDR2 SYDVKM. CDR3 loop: CATDEGGNQPQHF. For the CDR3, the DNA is TGTGCCACCGACGAAGGGGGCAATCAGCCCCAGCATTTT.

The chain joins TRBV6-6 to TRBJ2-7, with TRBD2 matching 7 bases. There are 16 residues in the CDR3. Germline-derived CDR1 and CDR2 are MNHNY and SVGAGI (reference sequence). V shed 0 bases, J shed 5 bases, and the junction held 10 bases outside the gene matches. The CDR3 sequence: CASSYSITGGLNEQYF. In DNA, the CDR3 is TGTGCCAGCAGTTACTCGATTACGGGAGGTCTAAACGAGCAGTACTTC.